This record concerns one TCR beta chain sequence. The sample originates from a study of T cell changes during pregnancy in multiple sclerosis. V was shortened by 10 bases and J by 10 bases, with 25 bases between the two germline ends. CDR3 length equals 14 residues. Germline V lookup: CDR1 MDHEN, CDR2 SYDVKM. Sequencing used immunoSEQ multiplex PCR; TCRdb keeps in-frame clones, though not all of them. The sample includes 35,000 or so clones, around 89% of them seen just once. The TCR sequence derives from a female donor with multiple sclerosis, enrolled in a pregnancy study. This chain uses TRBV28 with TRBJ1-1; possibly TRBD1 for D (6 bases). The starting material was CD4+ T cells from peripheral blood mononuclear cells, obtained in the first trimester of pregnancy. The CDR3 is CATHPMRGGRGAFF. The CDR3 coding sequence is TGTGCCACCCACCCCATGAGGGGGGGCCGAGGAGCTTTCTTT.